The clone carrying this T cell receptor beta chain was detected ten times or more. The antigen is unknown. This CDR3 is built from 15 residues. With V trimmed by 2 bases and J by 10 bases, 11 bases remained unmatched. In germline, CDR1 is SGDLS, CDR2 YYNGEE. These data are taken from a study of T-cell reconstitution after alpha-beta-depleted transplantation in children. General study results and limits: The study traced high day-60 TCRbeta diversity in some patients to surviving recipient T cells and thymic progenitors. By one year post-transplant, T-cell counts and diversity largely arose from T cells that were newly produced. It was reported that alpha-beta T cells came from several hundred expanded graft clones (about two months after transplant).

This sample's TCRbeta library carried unique molecular identifier barcodes. TCRdb reanalysed the PCR reads using MiXCR and keeps one entry per CDR3 protein. Among 200,000 to 300,000 distinct CDR3 sequences listed, under 9.5% were seen once. V is TRBV9 and J is TRBJ2-1, with TRBD2 matching over 8 bases. Sample: PBMCs, mostly from graft donor cells, taken 180 days after TCRalphabeta/CD19-depleted stem cell transplant. The receptor comes from a male patient younger than 18 who had a stem cell transplant for acute lymphoblastic leukemia, so the T cells may come from the graft donor. This CDR3 is CASSVIDGGAPEQFF. The DNA of the CDR3 is TGTGCCAGCAGCGTTATTGACGGGGGGGCTCCCGAGCAGTTCTTC.